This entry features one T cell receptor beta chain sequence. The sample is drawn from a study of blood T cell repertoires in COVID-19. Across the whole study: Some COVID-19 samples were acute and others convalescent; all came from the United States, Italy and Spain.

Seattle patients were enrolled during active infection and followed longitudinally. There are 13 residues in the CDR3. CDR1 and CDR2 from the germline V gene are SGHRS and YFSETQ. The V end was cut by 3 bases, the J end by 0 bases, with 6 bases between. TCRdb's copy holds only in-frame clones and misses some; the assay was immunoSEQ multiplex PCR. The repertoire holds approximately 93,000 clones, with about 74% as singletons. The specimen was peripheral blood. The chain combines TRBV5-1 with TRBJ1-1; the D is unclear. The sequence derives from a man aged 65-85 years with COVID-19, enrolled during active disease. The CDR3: CASSSQMNTEAFF. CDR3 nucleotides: TGCGCCAGCAGCTCTCAGATGAACACTGAAGCTTTCTTT.